This note documents a single T cell receptor (beta chain) sequence. The antigen remains unidentified. The data originate from a study of cytomegalovirus exposure and HLA in healthy donors. For the study at large: A prior analysis found around 110 million unique TCR beta sequences from some 190 million T cells.

CDR1 is SQVTM and CDR2 is ANQGSEA in the germline V gene. The CDR3 covers 12 residues. Trimming removed 4 bases from V and 5 bases from J, with 11 bases in between. Study-level points and caveats: Presence/absence analyses supposed approximately even sequencing depth among donors.

PCR employed 60 Vbeta and 13 Jbeta primers. Assay used: immunoSEQ multiplex PCR; TCRdb lists only in-frame clones, some missing. The sample includes about 160,000 clones, 75% of them seen just once. Sequencing was done on a sample of PBMCs. V usage is TRBV29-1 and J usage is TRBJ1-1, with D hard to call. This TCR was sampled from a woman aged 45 to 65 in good health and CMV-seropositive. CDR3 protein: CSVARWSTEAFF. The CDR3, as DNA: TGCAGCGTTGCGAGATGGAGTACTGAAGCTTTCTTT.